The clone carrying this TCR beta chain was counted a few times. Its antigen is not identified. V shed 0 bases and J shed 5 bases, with 10 bases lying between them. Germline lookup yields CDR1 LNHNV and CDR2 YYDKDF (reference sequence). The CDR3 sequence is 15 residues long. The data derive from a study of T cells in Graves' hyperthyroidism and ophthalmopathy. There were TCR beta CDR3 regions amplified from RNA transcripts. The study used the HTBI primer set for a first-round RT-PCR of the TCR CDR3. TCRdb independently ran MiXCR on the multiplex PCR reads; one entry per CDR3 protein. Of fewer than 700,000 distinct CDR3 sequences listed, roughly 17% are singletons. Whole-study findings and limits: Blood also contained most expanded thyroid clonotypes above 0.001.

This chain uses TRBV15 with TRBJ1-4; weak D call: TRBD1 (5 bases). This TCR was sampled from a woman aged 18-30 years with Graves' ophthalmopathy. The sample taken for sequencing was blood. The CDR3: CATSRDLGVNEKLFF. The CDR3 DNA reads as TGTGCCACCAGCAGAGATCTGGGGGTGAATGAAAAACTGTTTTTT.